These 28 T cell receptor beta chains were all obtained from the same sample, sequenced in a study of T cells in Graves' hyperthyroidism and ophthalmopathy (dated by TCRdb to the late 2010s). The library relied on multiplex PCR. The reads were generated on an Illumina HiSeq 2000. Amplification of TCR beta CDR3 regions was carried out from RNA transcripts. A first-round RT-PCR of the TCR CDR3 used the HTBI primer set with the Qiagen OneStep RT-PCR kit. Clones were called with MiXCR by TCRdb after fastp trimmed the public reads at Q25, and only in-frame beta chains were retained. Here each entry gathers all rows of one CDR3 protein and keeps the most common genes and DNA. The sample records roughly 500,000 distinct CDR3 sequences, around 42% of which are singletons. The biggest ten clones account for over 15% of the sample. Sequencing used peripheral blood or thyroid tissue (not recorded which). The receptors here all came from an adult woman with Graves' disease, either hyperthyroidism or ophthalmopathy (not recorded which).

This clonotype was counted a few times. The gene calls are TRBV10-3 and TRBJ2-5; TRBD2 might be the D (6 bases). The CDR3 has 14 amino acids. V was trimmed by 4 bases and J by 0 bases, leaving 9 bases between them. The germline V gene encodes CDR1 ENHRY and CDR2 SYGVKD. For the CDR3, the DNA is TGTGCCATCAGTGTTACGGGGGACCAAGAGACCCAGTACTTC. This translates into CAISVTGDQETQYF.

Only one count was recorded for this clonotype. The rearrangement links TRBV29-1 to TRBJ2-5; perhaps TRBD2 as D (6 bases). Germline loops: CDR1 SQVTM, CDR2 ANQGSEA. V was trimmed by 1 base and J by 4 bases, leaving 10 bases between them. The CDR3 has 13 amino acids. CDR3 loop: CSVEGRGGETQYF. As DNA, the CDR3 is TGCAGCGTTGAAGGGAGGGGCGGAGAGACCCAGTACTTC.

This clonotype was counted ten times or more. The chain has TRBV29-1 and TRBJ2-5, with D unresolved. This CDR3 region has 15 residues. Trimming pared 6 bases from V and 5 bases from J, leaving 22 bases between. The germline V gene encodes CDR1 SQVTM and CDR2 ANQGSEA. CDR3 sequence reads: CSVSPGSVQGETQYF. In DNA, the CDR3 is TGCAGCGTGTCCCCCGGTAGTGTCCAAGGGGAGACCCAGTACTTC. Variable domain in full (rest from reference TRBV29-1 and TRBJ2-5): SAVISQKPSRDICQRGTSLTIQCQVDSQVTMMFWYRQQPGQSLTLIATANQGSEATYESGFVIDKFPISRPNLTFSTLTVSNMSPEDSSIYLCSVSPGSVQGETQYFGPGTRLLVL.

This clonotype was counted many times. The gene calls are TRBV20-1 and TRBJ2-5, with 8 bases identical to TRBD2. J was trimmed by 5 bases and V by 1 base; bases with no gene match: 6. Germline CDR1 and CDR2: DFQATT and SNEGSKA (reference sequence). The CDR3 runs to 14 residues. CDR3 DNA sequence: TGCAGTGCTAGAGTTGCGGGAGGTCGGGAGACCCAGTACTTC. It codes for CSARVAGGRETQYF.

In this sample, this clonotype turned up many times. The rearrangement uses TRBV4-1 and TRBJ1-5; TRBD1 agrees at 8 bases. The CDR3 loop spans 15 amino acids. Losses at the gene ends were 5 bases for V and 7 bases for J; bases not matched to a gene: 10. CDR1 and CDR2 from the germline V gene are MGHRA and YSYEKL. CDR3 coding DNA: TGCGCCAGCAGCTTCCGGCAGGGGGCTAAACAGCCCCAGCATTTT. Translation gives CASSFRQGAKQPQHF.

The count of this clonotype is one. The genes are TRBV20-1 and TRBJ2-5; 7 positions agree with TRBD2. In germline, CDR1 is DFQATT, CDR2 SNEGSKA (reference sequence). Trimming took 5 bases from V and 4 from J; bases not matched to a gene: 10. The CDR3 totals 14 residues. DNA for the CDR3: TGCAGTGCTCCGCCCAGCGGGACCTCAGAGACCCAGTACTTC. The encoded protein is CSAPPSGTSETQYF.

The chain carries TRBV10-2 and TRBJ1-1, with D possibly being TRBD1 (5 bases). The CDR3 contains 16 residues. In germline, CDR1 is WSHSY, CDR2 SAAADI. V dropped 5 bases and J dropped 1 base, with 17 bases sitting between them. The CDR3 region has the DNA TGCGCCAGCAGTCCCCACTCTCTGGGGGAGAACACTGAAGCTTTCTTT. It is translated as CASSPHSLGENTEAFF.

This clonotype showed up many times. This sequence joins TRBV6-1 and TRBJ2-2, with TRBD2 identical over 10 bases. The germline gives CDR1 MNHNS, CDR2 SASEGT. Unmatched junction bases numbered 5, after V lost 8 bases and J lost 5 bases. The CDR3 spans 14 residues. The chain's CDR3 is CASSTSGETGELFF. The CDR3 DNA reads TGTGCCAGCTCCACTAGCGGGGAGACCGGGGAGCTGTTTTTT.

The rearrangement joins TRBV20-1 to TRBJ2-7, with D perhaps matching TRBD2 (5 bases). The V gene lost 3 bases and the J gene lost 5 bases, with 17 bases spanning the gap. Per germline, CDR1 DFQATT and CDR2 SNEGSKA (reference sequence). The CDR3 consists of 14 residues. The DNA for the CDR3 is TGCAGTGCTAGTGGAGGTGGGGTTGGGGACGAGCAGTACTTC. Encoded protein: CSASGGGVGDEQYF.

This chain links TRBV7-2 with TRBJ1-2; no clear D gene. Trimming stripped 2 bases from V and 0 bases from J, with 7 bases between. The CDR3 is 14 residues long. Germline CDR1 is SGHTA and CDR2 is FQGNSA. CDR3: CASSLSRTNYGYTF. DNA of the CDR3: TGTGCCAGCAGCTTATCGAGGACTAACTATGGCTACACCTTC.

The CDR3 region is CATSWTSAGNTIYF. As DNA, the CDR3 is TGTGCCACCAGCTGGACTTCGGCTGGAAACACCATATATTTT. The chain uses TRBV15 and TRBJ1-3; D not resolved. The germline CDR1 and CDR2 sequences are LNHNV and YYDKDF (reference sequence). The V end lost 5 bases, the J end lost 2 bases, and 10 bases lay between the germline ends. The CDR3 is 14 amino acids.

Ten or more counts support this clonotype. CDR3 residues: CASSQDLSAVSYEQYF. CDR3 nucleotide sequence: TGCGCCAGCAGCCAAGATCTATCAGCGGTATCCTACGAGCAGTACTTC. The J gene is TRBJ2-7, the V gene TRBV4-1; D is perhaps TRBD2 (5 bases). This CDR3 has 16 residues. Germline assignment: CDR1 MGHRA and CDR2 YSYEKL. The ends were cut back, 0 bases at V and 1 base at J, with 13 bases in the middle.

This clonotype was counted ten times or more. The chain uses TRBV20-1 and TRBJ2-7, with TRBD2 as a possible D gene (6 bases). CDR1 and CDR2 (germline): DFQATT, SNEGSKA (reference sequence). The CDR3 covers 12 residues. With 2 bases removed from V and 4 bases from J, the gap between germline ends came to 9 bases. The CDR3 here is CSARSLAYEQYF. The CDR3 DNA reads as TGCAGTGCTAGATCCCTAGCGTACGAGCAGTACTTC.

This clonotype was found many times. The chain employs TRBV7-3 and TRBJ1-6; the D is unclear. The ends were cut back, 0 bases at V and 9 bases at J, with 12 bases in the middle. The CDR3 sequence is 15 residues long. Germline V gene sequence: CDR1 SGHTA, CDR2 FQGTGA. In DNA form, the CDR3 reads TGTGCCAGCAGCTTAACGGGCAAATTGGGTTCACCCCTCCACTTT. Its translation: CASSLTGKLGSPLHF.

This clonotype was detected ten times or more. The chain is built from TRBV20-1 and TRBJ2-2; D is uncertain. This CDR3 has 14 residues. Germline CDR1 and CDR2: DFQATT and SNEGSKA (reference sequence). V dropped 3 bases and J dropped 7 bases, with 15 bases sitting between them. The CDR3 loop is CSASTGVEGGELFF. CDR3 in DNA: TGCAGTGCTAGCACTGGGGTAGAAGGCGGGGAGCTGTTTTTT.

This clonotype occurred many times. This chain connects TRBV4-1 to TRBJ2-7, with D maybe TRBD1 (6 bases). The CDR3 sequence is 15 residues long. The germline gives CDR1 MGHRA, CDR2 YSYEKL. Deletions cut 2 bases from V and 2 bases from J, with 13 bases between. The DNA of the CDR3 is TGCGCCAGCAGCCAAAGGGACACCCGAACCTACGAGCAGTACTTC. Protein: CASSQRDTRTYEQYF.

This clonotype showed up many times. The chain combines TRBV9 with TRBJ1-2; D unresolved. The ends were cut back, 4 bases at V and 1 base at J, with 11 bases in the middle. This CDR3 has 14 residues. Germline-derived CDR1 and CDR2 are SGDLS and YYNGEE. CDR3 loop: CASSPDNRNYGYTF. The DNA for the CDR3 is TGTGCCAGCAGCCCCGACAATCGTAACTATGGCTACACCTTC.

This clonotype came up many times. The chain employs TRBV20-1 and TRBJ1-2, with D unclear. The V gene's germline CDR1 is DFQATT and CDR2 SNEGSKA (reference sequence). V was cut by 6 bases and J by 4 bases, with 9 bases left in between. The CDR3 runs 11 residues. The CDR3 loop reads CSAYSSYGYTF. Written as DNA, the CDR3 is TGCAGTGCGTACTCCAGCTATGGCTACACCTTC.

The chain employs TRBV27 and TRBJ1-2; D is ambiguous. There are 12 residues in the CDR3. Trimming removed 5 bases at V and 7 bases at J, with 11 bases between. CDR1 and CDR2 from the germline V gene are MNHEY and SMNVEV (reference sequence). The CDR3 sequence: CASSPARFGYTF. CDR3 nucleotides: TGTGCCAGCAGTCCCGCTCGGTTTGGCTACACCTTC.

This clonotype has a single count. The DNA for the CDR3 is TGTGCCAGCAGTGAGGCAGACCTGAACACCGGGGAGCTGTTTTTT. This codes for CASSEADLNTGELFF. The chain recombines TRBV2 with TRBJ2-2; D is ambiguous. Germline lookup yields CDR1 SNHLY and CDR2 FYNNEI. The V gene lost 3 bases and the J gene lost 1 base, with 9 bases spanning the gap. CDR3 length: 15 residues. The whole variable domain, remainder taken from reference TRBV2 and TRBJ2-2, is EPEVTQTPSHQVTQMGQEVILRCVPISNHLYFYWYRQILGQKVEFLVSFYNNEISEKSEIFDDQFSVERPDGSNFTLKIRSTKLEDSAMYFCASSEADLNTGELFFGEGSRLTVL.

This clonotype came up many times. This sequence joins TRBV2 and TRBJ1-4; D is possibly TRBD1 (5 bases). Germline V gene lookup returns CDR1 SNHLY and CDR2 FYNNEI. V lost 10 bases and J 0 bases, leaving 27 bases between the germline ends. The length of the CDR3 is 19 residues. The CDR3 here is CATKGIHYNPLSTNEKLFF. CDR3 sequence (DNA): TGTGCCACTAAGGGGATTCACTACAACCCTCTTTCAACTAATGAAAAACTGTTTTTT.

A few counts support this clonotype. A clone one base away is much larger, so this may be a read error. The CDR3 protein is CASSDPSQLGPNQPQHF. As DNA, the CDR3 is TGTGCCAGCAGTGATCCATCACAGCTCGGACCCAATCAGCCCCAGCATTTT. This chain connects TRBV2 to TRBJ1-5; D uncertain. Germline V gene sequence: CDR1 SNHLY, CDR2 FYNNEI. The CDR3 extends over 17 amino acids. Trimming left V 3 bases short and J 3 bases short, with 18 bases between. The complete variable domain, with remaining parts taken from reference TRBV2 and TRBJ1-5, reads EPEVTQTPSHQVTQMGQEVILRCVPISNHLYFYWYRQILGQKVEFLVSFYNNEISEKSEIFDDQFSVERPDGSNFTLKIRSTKLEDSAMYFCASSDPSQLGPNQPQHFGDGTRLSIL.

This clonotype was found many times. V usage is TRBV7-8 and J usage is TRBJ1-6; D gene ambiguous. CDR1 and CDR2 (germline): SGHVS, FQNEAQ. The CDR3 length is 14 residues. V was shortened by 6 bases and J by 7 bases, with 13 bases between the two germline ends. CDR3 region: CASSHSPGNSPLHF. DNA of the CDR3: TGTGCCAGCAGTCATAGTCCGGGAAATTCACCCCTCCACTTT. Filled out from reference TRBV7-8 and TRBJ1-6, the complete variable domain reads GAGVSQSPRYKVAKRGQDVALRCDPISGHVSLFWYQQALGQGPEFLTYFQNEAQLDKSGLPSDRFFAERPEGSVSTLKIQRTQQEDSAVYLCASSHSPGNSPLHFGNGTRLTVT.

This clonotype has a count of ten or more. CDR3 in amino acids: CASSIGGTPGGELFF. The CDR3 nucleotides read TGTGCCAGTAGTATAGGGGGGACCCCCGGCGGGGAGCTGTTTTTT. The chain couples TRBV19 to TRBJ2-2, with D tentatively TRBD1 or TRBD2 (5 bases each). CDR3 length: 15 amino acids. V lost 1 base to trimming and J lost 7 bases, with 13 bases between them. Germline assignment: CDR1 LNHDA and CDR2 SQIVND (reference sequence).

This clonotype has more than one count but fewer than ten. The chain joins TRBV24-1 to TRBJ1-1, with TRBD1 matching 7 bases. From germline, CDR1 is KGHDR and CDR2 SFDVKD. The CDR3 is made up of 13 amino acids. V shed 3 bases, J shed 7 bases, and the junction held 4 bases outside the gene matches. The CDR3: CATSDPGQIEAFF. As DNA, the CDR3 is TGTGCCACCAGTGATCCGGGACAGATTGAAGCTTTCTTT.

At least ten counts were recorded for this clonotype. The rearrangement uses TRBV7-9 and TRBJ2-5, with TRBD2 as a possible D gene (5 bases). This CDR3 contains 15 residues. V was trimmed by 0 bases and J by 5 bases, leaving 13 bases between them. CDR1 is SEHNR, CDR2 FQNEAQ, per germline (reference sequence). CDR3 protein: CASSLATAGLETQYF. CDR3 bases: TGTGCCAGCAGCTTAGCGACCGCGGGCTTGGAGACCCAGTACTTC.

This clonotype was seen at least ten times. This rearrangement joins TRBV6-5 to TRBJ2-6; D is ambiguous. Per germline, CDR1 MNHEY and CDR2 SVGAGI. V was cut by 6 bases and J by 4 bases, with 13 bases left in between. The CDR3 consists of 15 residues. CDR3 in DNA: TGTGCCAGCAGCCGAGCCGCTTTGGGGGCCAACGTCCTGACTTTC. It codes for CASSRAALGANVLTF.

The CDR3 nucleotides read TGCAGTGCTAGGCCCCTCGGACAGGGAGGTAATTCACCCCTCCACTTT. Translating gives CSARPLGQGGNSPLHF. The chain has TRBV20-1 and TRBJ1-6; 8 nucleotides agree with TRBD1. The CDR3 has 16 residues. The trim removed 3 bases at V and 6 bases at J, leaving 10 bases unmatched. Germline CDR1 and CDR2: DFQATT and SNEGSKA (reference sequence).